This TCR beta chain was profiled in a study of blood T cell repertoires in COVID-19. Across the whole study: From T cells, B-cell-depleted T cells, or PBMCs came the material, which was cDNA or gDNA.

Profiled with immunoSEQ multiplex PCR; TCRdb holds only in-frame clones, not every one. The profile shows over 150,000 clones, 90% of them singletons. This TCR was sampled from a man aged 50-59 years with acute or convalescent COVID-19. Sequencing input: peripheral blood.

CDR3 nucleotides: TGTGCCAGCAGCTGGGACCCCGGGACTAGCTCCTACAATGAGCAGTTCTTC. Translating gives CASSWDPGTSSYNEQFF. This chain connects TRBV6-2 or TRBV6-3 to TRBJ2-1; the match to TRBD2 covers 8 bases. Germline CDR1 reads MNHEY; CDR2 reads SVGEGT. The CDR3 runs 17 residues. J lost 0 bases, V lost 6 bases, and 10 bases had no gene match.